These T cell receptor beta chains were read from a single sample in a study of STAT5B mutations in CD4+ large granular lymphocyte leukemia. Generated by immunoSEQ multiplex PCR, the TCRdb table keeps only in-frame clones and is missing some. The sample records some 40,000 clones, approximately 83% being singletons. Material for sequencing was CD4+ T cells from blood buffy coats. Receptors originate from a human donor in good health. Both conserved end residues are trimmed from each CDR3.

V gene	J gene	CDR3 protein
TRBV2	TRBJ2-7	ASSAHPGGVFEQY
TRBV27	TRBJ2-3	ASSFQSGPDTQY
TRBV29-1	TRBJ2-1	SVTRSYNEQF
TRBV19	TRBJ1-1	ASSIFGSGDTEAF
TRBV14	TRBJ1-3	ASSQVGNTIY
TRBV7-8	TRBJ2-1	ASSLAGEKQF
TRBV6-5	TRBJ1-3	ASSPDSSGNTIY
TRBV2	TRBJ2-3	ASSRGVDTQY
TRBV5-1	TRBJ2-7	ASSLEPGKGWGEQY
TRBV5-8	TRBJ2-7	ASSLGTGNNEQY
TRBV10-3	TRBJ1-5	AISPNNQPQH
TRBV19	TRBJ1-4	ASSSGQGDEKLF
TRBV27	TRBJ2-5	ASSLVGGAQY
TRBV14	TRBJ2-7	ASSQGIRLGQY
TRBV28	TRBJ2-7	ASSQTSGSSYEQY
TRBV30	TRBJ2-3	AWSSGTSGSTDTQY
TRBV5-1	TRBJ2-5	ASSLFGRGQETQY
TRBV10-3	TRBJ2-1	AIRAETGTSFYNEQF
TRBV7-2	TRBJ2-5	ASSPSGTQETQY
TRBV6-1	TRBJ2-7	ASSGDYAYEQY
TRBV19	TRBJ1-2	ASSIRKSWNYGYT
TRBV7-9	TRBJ2-4	ASSFGGRESKNIQY
TRBV5-1	TRBJ2-1	ASSLPLVDWTHEQF
TRBV4-2	TRBJ1-1	ASSQVLGMNTEAF
TRBV7-2	TRBJ2-1	ASSFLNEQF
TRBV29-1	TRBJ2-5	SARTGAETQY
TRBV4-3	TRBJ1-1	ASSQEDRVNTEAF
TRBV4-1	TRBJ1-1	ASSQFDRGYTEAF
TRBV30	TRBJ1-1	AFYTLDTEAF
TRBV4-1	TRBJ1-5	ASSQVLTNQPQH
TRBV28	TRBJ1-5	ASRRDRGTVDQPQH
TRBV9	.	ASSASGSGIEQY
TRBV5-1	TRBJ2-1	ASSPGGGRVVHEQF
TRBV13	TRBJ2-3	ASSSGGRPTDTQY
TRBV18	TRBJ2-7	ASSPTSGNNEQY
TRBV2	TRBJ1-1	ASRLGNEAF
TRBV6-5	TRBJ1-1	ASSLRRGASAF
TRBV6-1	TRBJ1-1	ATRGAEAF
TRBV5-1	TRBJ1-4	ASSPGSLTNEKLF
TRBV14	TRBJ2-7	ASSQESGGRYEQY
TRBV29-1	TRBJ2-2	SVDSGIRGELF
TRBV19	TRBJ1-1	ASSHIDRSTEAF
TRBV6-5	TRBJ2-1	ASSYKTSGFNEQF
TRBV7-9	TRBJ1-1	ASSSETYREAAF
TRBV10-3	TRBJ2-7	AISGGTGAHEQY
TRBV20-1	TRBJ2-1	SAQQGIEQF
TRBV30	TRBJ2-7	AWGRGLTYEQY
TRBV19	TRBJ2-1	ASSIVSGALNEQF
TRBV6-5	TRBJ2-3	ASSYRLAGGTDTQY
TRBV6-1	TRBJ2-2	ASSVPTGELF
TRBV19	TRBJ2-2	ASSRSAMAGELF
TRBV2	TRBJ1-5	ASSERGGNQPQH
TRBV7-9	TRBJ1-1	ASSLRGNTEAF
TRBV6-1	TRBJ1-2	ASSGQEDSFSYGYT
TRBV7-8	TRBJ2-5	ASSSRHTGLETQY
TRBV5-1	TRBJ2-1	ASSLSSGSRGEQF
TRBV6-5	TRBJ2-7	ASSYGGTGLSYEQY
TRBV5-1	TRBJ2-5	ASSLQGLQETQY
TRBV4-2	TRBJ2-1	ASSQATTGTGTGHEQF
TRBV7-9	TRBJ2-7	ASSLGGTYEQY